The 10 T cell receptor beta chains presented below share a single source sample, sequenced in a study of T cell responses to AZD1222 COVID-19 vaccine. Only in-frame clones appear in the TCRdb table, and some are missing; sequencing was by immunoSEQ multiplex PCR. The sample carries roughly 150,000 clones, almost 95% recorded once. The sample in question was peripheral blood, obtained on day 0 of AZD1222 vaccination. The source of these receptors is an adult in good health.

The CDR3 DNA reads TGCGCCAGCAGCCACGACGAGTACTTATCTAACTATGGCTACACCTTC. It yields the protein CASSHDEYLSNYGYTF. V and J are TRBV4-1 and TRBJ1-2; D is ambiguous. Between the trimmed V and J ends, which lost 3 bases and 0 bases, there was a span of 14 bases. From germline, CDR1 is MGHRA and CDR2 YSYEKL. The CDR3 consists of 16 residues.

The gene calls are TRBV5-1 and TRBJ2-6; a weak D match, TRBD2 (5 bases). This CDR3 has 17 amino acids. Trimming shortened V by 0 bases and J by 0 bases, and 10 bases separated the two germline ends. CDR1 SGHRS and CDR2 YFSETQ come from the germline V gene. In DNA, the CDR3 is TGCGCCAGCAGCTTGGAGCCCCGGGGCTCTGGGGCCAACGTCCTGACTTTC. Encoded protein: CASSLEPRGSGANVLTF.

The count of this clone is one. The chain has TRBV29-1 and TRBJ1-1; D unresolved. Germline CDR1 reads SQVTM; CDR2 reads ANQGSEA. Trimming removed 4 bases at V and 1 base at J, with 16 bases between. The CDR3 has 15 amino acids. This chain's CDR3 is CSVAGFRSGNTEAFF. Written as DNA, the CDR3 is TGCAGCGTTGCGGGTTTCAGGTCCGGGAACACTGAAGCTTTCTTT. The full variable domain, its missing parts supplied by reference TRBV29-1 and TRBJ1-1, is SAVISQKPSRDICQRGTSLTIQCQVDSQVTMMFWYRQQPGQSLTLIATANQGSEATYESGFVIDKFPISRPNLTFSTLTVSNMSPEDSSIYLCSVAGFRSGNTEAFFGQGTRLTVV.

V usage is TRBV19 and J usage is TRBJ2-2; possible D gene TRBD2, 5 bases. The CDR3 runs to 16 residues. V was shortened by 10 bases and J by 4 bases, with 22 bases between the two germline ends. Germline V lookup: CDR1 LNHDA, CDR2 SQIVND (reference sequence). The CDR3 nucleotides are TGTGCCACCGACGGAACCGGGATCTACCCCACCGGGGAGCTGTTTTTT. Translated, it gives CATDGTGIYPTGELFF. Full variable domain (missing parts from reference TRBV19 and TRBJ2-2): DGGITQSPKYLFRKEGQNVTLSCEQNLNHDAMYWYRQDPGQGLRLIYYSQIVNDFQKGDIAEGYSVSREKKESFPLTVTSAQKNPTAFYLCATDGTGIYPTGELFFGEGSRLTVL.

With regard to this clone: Its ends do not fully match the called genes, so a read error is possible. This sequence joins TRBV23-1 and TRBJ2-7; TRBD1 aligns across 7 bases. TRBV23-1 is an open reading frame whose function is uncertain. The CDR3 sequence is 16 residues long. CDR3 in DNA: TGCGCCAGCAGACAATCCCAGAGGACAGGCCCCTACGAGCAGTACTTC. Translated, it gives CASRQSQRTGPYEQYF.

V and J are TRBV7-2 and TRBJ1-2, with TRBD1 as a possible D gene (5 bases). Between the trimmed V and J ends, which lost 1 base and 5 bases, there was a span of 11 bases. The CDR3 contains 14 residues. Per germline, CDR1 SGHTA and CDR2 FQGNSA. The CDR3 protein is CASSLGQGHYGYTF. DNA for the CDR3: TGTGCCAGCAGCTTAGGGCAGGGCCATTATGGCTACACCTTC.

CDR3: CASSLGTEGYGYTF. CDR3 DNA: TGTGCCAGCAGCTTAGGGACGGAGGGCTATGGCTACACCTTC. V is TRBV7-9 and J is TRBJ1-2; no definite D call. CDR3 length equals 14 residues. Germline V gene data show CDR1 as SEHNR and CDR2 as FQNEAQ (reference sequence). V lost 1 base and J 4 bases, leaving 10 bases between the germline ends.

This clone was observed a handful of times. The V and J genes are TRBV5-1 and TRBJ1-1; D unresolved. The CDR3 is 16 residues long. Germline CDR1 reads SGHRS; CDR2 reads YFSETQ. Trimming stripped 0 bases from V and 1 base from J, with 13 bases between. The CDR3 DNA reads TGCGCCAGCAGCTTGGAAGGGAATGCGGGGAACACTGAAGCTTTCTTT. Translated, it gives CASSLEGNAGNTEAFF.

This clone showed up just once. The chain joins TRBV6-2 or TRBV6-3 to TRBJ1-1; D call uncertain. Trimming stripped 0 bases from V and 1 base from J, with 12 bases between. This CDR3 is built from 16 residues. Per germline, CDR1 MNHEY and CDR2 SVGEGT. DNA of the CDR3: TGTGCCAGCAGTTACTCGTTGCGTGTTGGGAACACTGAAGCTTTCTTT. Translated, it gives CASSYSLRVGNTEAFF.

The V and J genes are TRBV2 and TRBJ1-4; TRBD1 matches at 9 bases. J gave up 8 bases and V 3 bases, and 4 bases lay outside the gene matches. CDR3 size: 14 residues. The germline gives CDR1 SNHLY, CDR2 FYNNEI. CDR3 protein: CASSEDRGREKLFF. The CDR3 DNA reads as TGTGCCAGCAGTGAGGACAGGGGAAGAGAAAAACTGTTTTTT.